This T cell receptor (beta chain) was captured in a study of shared clonotypes between healthy human individuals. Study-wide findings and caveats: Among a handful of donors, around 5% of naive CD4 clonotypes were found in common.

About this clone: The target antigen is unknown.

CD45RO+ cells were combined with CCR7-negative CD45RA+ TemRA cells to form CD8 memory. Germline CDR1 is SEHNR and CDR2 is FQNEAQ (reference sequence). V gave up 5 bases and J gave up 6 bases, with 11 bases separating them. The CDR3 sequence is 13 residues long. Authors' analysis steps: Filtering differed for immunoSEQ, which gave only junction sequences without quality scores. Using immunoSEQ multiplex PCR, the repertoire was profiled, and TCRdb retains in-frame clones only, with some absent. V and J calls and clone size come straight from that table; D and trimming were deduced from the DNA. The sample lists some 320,000 clones, 80% to 90% seen once, with around 16% in the top ten.

The receptor was isolated from a man aged 18 to 30 in good health. This sequence joins TRBV7-9 and TRBJ1-5; no clear D gene. The sample comprised memory CD8+ T cells sorted from blood. As to subset: CD45RO+ cells pooled with CCR7-negative TemRA cells. The CDR3 is CASSPGFPQPQHF. CDR3 nucleotide sequence: TGTGCCAGCAGCCCCGGGTTCCCTCAGCCCCAGCATTTT.